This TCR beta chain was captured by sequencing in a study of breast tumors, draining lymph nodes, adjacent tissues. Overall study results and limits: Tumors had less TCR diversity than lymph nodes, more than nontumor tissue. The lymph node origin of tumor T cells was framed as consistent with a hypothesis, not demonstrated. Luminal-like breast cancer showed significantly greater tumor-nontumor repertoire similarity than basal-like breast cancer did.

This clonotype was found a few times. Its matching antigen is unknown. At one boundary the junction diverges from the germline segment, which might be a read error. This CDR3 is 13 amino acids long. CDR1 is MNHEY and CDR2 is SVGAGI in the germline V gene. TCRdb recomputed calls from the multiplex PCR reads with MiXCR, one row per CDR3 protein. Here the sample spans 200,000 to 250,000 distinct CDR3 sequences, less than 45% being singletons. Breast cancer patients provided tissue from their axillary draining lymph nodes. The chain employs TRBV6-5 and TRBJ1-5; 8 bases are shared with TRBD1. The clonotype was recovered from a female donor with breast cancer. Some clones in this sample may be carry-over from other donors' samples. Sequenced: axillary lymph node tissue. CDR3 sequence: CVSSPDRVQPQHF. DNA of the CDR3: TGTGTCAGCAGTCCGGACAGGGTCCAGCCCCAGCATTTT.